This is a list of T cell receptor beta chains from one sample in a study of Graves' ophthalmopathy and Graves' hyperthyroidism. Via MiXCR, TCRdb re-called the multiplex PCR reads, giving one row per CDR3 protein. The table has some 410,000 distinct CDR3 sequences, around 21% seen once. Sequenced sample: peripheral blood. These receptors were taken from a woman under 30 with stable Graves' hyperthyroidism. CDR3s include the opening cysteine and the closing phenylalanine or tryptophan. The D gene is left open where the match is weak. Clone sizes are given selectively: once, few, many, or a class where the clone is expanded.

TRBD1	TRBJ2-2	TRBV9	once	TGTGTCAGCAGCGTAGGTCCTGGGACAGACACCGGGGAGCTGTTTTTT	CVSSVGPGTDTGELFF
TRBD1	TRBJ1-1	TRBV28	many	TGTGCCAGCAGCCAGGACAGGTACTCGGTAAACACTGAAGCTTTCTTT	CASSQDRYSVNTEAFF
TRBD2	TRBJ2-5	TRBV24-1	many	TGTGCCACCAGTGATGGGGTGGGGGGGGGAGGAGAGACCCAGTACTTC	CATSDGVGGGGETQYF
-	TRBJ2-7	TRBV10-3	many	TGTGCCATCAGTGACCTGGTTGGCCCGTCCTACGAGCAGTACTTC	CAISDLVGPSYEQYF
-	TRBJ1-6	TRBV28	-	TGTGCCAGCAGTTTAGGGACTTACTCACCCCTCCACTTT	CASSLGTYSPLHF
-	TRBJ1-1	TRBV25-1	many	TGTGCCAGCAGTGAATTTAACGGTGAAGCTTTCTTT	CASSEFNGEAFF
-	TRBJ2-5	TRBV29-1	many	TGCAGCGCCACAGGGATTAGGAGACAGGAGACCCAGTACTTC	CSATGIRRQETQYF
TRBD1	TRBJ1-1	TRBV28	-	TGTGCCAGCAGTTTCAGGGGGCGCGTCACTGAAGCTTTCTTT	CASSFRGRVTEAFF
-	TRBJ2-7	TRBV3-1	-	TGTGCCAGCAGCCAAGGGCTGGGGAGACTCCACGAGCAGTACTTC	CASSQGLGRLHEQYF
-	TRBJ2-7	TRBV9	-	TGTGCCAGCAGCCAGGGGGGCCCCCCCTACGAGCAGTACTTC	CASSQGGPPYEQYF
TRBD2	TRBJ2-7	TRBV27	many	TGTGCCAGCAGTTTATCGGCCCCTTCCCTAGCGGGGGGAAGCTACGAGCAGTACTTC	CASSLSAPSLAGGSYEQYF
-	TRBJ2-2	TRBV5-5	many	TGTGCCAGCAGCTTGTCTCATCGGGCCGGGGAGCTGTTTTTT	CASSLSHRAGELFF
-	TRBJ2-5	TRBV6-2/TRBV6-3	-	TGTGCCACCAGTGACGGACAGTACCAAGAGACCCAGTACTTC	CATSDGQYQETQYF
-	TRBJ2-7	TRBV11-2	few	TGTGCCAGCAGCTTAGATGGGCGGCTAGCGCTAAAGCAGTACTTC	CASSLDGRLALKQYF
-	TRBJ2-7	TRBV6-2/TRBV6-3	many	TGTGCCAGCAGTTACCCGATCGACAACGCTTATGACTACGAGCAGTACTTC	CASSYPIDNAYDYEQYF
-	TRBJ2-7	TRBV7-2	many	TGTGCCAGCAGCGAAACTTCCTACGAGCAGTACTTC	CASSETSYEQYF
-	TRBJ1-3	TRBV6-1	-	TGTGCCAGCAGTCCCGGACCCCCCTCTGGAAACACCATATATTTT	CASSPGPPSGNTIYF
-	TRBJ2-4	TRBV4-1	many	TGCGCCAGCAGCCAAGTCGGGGCAAAAAACATTCAGTACTTC	CASSQVGAKNIQYF
-	TRBJ1-1	TRBV12-5	many	TGTGCTAGTGGTAATCCGGGACAAGCTTTCTTT	CASGNPGQAFF
-	TRBJ2-3	TRBV29-1	many	TGCAGCGTTGAAGGGGCAGGGGCTACAGATACGCAGTATTTT	CSVEGAGATDTQYF
TRBD1	TRBJ2-4	TRBV19	-	TGTGCCAGTAGTATAGGGACAGGGGGCATGCGGGCCAAAAACATTCAGTACTTC	CASSIGTGGMRAKNIQYF
-	TRBJ1-2	TRBV28	-	TGTGCCAGCAGTCCAGCAGGGGGCTACACCTTC	CASSPAGGYTF
-	TRBJ2-7	TRBV2	many	TGTGCCAGCAACGTCGGCGGGATGTCCTACGAGCAGTACTTC	CASNVGGMSYEQYF
TRBD1	TRBJ2-6	TRBV10-3	many	TGTGCCATCAGTGAGGGGACAGGGAGCTCTGGGGCCAACGTCCTGACTTTC	CAISEGTGSSGANVLTF
-	TRBJ2-7	TRBV27	-	TGTGCCAGCAGTTCCCCCACCTTTTCGACACCTTCCATTCAAACCTACGAGCAGTACTTC	CASSSPTFSTPSIQTYEQYF
TRBD1	TRBJ2-7	TRBV6-1	few	TGTGCCAGCAGTGACTACAGGGGGCAGTACGAGCAGTACTTC	CASSDYRGQYEQYF
-	TRBJ2-2	TRBV2	many	TGTGCCAGCAGTGATGAGAATTCTCCCGGGGAGCTGTTTTTT	CASSDENSPGELFF
-	TRBJ2-7	TRBV18	-	TGTGCCAGCTCACAGACCGGGTTACGGTACGAGCAGTACTTC	CASSQTGLRYEQYF
-	TRBJ2-7	TRBV24-1	many	TGTGCCACCAGTGTTTCACACGGAGGGGGCGAGCAGTACTTC	CATSVSHGGGEQYF
TRBD2	TRBJ2-2	TRBV5-4	many	TGTGCCAGCAGCTTGGCGGGGGGGCTTCTGAACACCGGGGAGCTGTTTTTT	CASSLAGGLLNTGELFF
-	TRBJ1-1	TRBV6-5	many	TGTGCCAGCAGTTACCTCACACCGAACACTGAAGCTTTCTTT	CASSYLTPNTEAFF
-	TRBJ2-7	TRBV7-9	-	TGTGCCAGCAGCCCTCCCGGGTTCGATGCCTACGAGCAGTACTTC	CASSPPGFDAYEQYF
-	TRBJ1-1	TRBV29-1	few	TGCAGCGTTGAAAAGGCGCCGAACACTGAAGCTTTCTTT	CSVEKAPNTEAFF
-	TRBJ1-1	TRBV7-3	many	TGTGCCAGCAGCAAGGGTTGGAACACTGAAGCTTTCTTT	CASSKGWNTEAFF
-	TRBJ1-5	TRBV27	-	TGTGCCAGCAGTTTAATGGGGGCAGGTCAGCCCCAGCATTTT	CASSLMGAGQPQHF
-	TRBJ2-5	TRBV2	many	TGTGCCAGCAGTCAGGAGGACTTGTTTAAAGAGACCCAGTACTTC	CASSQEDLFKETQYF
-	TRBJ1-1	TRBV15	-	TGTGCCACCAGCAGAGAAACAGCAGAGAACACTGAAGCTTTCTTT	CATSRETAENTEAFF
TRBD1	TRBJ1-1	TRBV12-3/TRBV12-4	many	TGTGCCAGCAGTACCACCGGGACAGCTAGACTGAACACTGAAGCTTTCTTT	CASSTTGTARLNTEAFF
-	TRBJ2-4	TRBV12-3/TRBV12-4	-	TGTGCCAGCAGTTTTAATCAGGCGCAAAACATTCAGTACTTC	CASSFNQAQNIQYF
-	TRBJ1-5	TRBV24-1	many	TGTGCCACCAGGGGTGCGGGACCCTATCAGCCCCAGCATTTT	CATRGAGPYQPQHF
-	TRBJ1-1	TRBV12-3/TRBV12-4	many	TGTGCCAGCAGTTCCTGGGTGAGGAGGGAAGACCCCCATGAAGCTTTCTTT	CASSSWVRREDPHEAFF
-	TRBJ1-1	TRBV29-1	many	TGCAGCGTTCGGACGGTGAACACTGAAGCTTTCTTT	CSVRTVNTEAFF
TRBD1	TRBJ1-4	TRBV4-1	many	TGCGCCAGCAGCCAGGGGGACAGGGGGCTTGAAAAACTGTTTTTT	CASSQGDRGLEKLFF
-	TRBJ1-2	TRBV7-8	medium-sized	TGTGCCAGCAGCGTGGGGGGCGGCGGGTATGGCTACACCTTC	CASSVGGGGYGYTF
-	TRBJ2-5	TRBV6-1	-	TGTGCCAGCAGTGAAATCCGAGTGAACCAAGAGACCCAGTACTTC	CASSEIRVNQETQYF
TRBD2	TRBJ2-5	TRBV27	many	TGTGCCAGCAGCCGAGGACTAGCGGGGGCGTACCAAGAGACCCAGTACTTC	CASSRGLAGAYQETQYF